The 2 T cell receptor beta chains presented below share a single source sample, sequenced in a study of cytomegalovirus exposure and HLA in healthy donors. PCR used 60 Vbeta primers and 13 Jbeta primers. Sequenced by immunoSEQ multiplex PCR; TCRdb stores in-frame clones only, minus some. The profile shows 100,000 to 150,000 clones, more than 80% of them singletons. Sequencing was done on a sample of PBMCs. These receptors were obtained from a man under 40 in good health and CMV-seropositive.

The chain recombines TRBV25-1 with TRBJ2-1, with D tentatively TRBD1 (6 bases). The V and J ends lost 3 bases and 5 bases respectively, with 17 bases between them. The length of the CDR3 is 16 residues. Germline assignment: CDR1 MGHDK and CDR2 SYGVNS. The CDR3 region is CASSDLSRRGNNEQFF. The CDR3 DNA reads TGTGCCAGCAGTGATCTTTCTCGCAGGGGCAACAATGAGCAGTTCTTC.

A single count supports this clone. The CDR3 DNA reads TGTGCCAGCTCTCCCTTCGGCGGGGGGGGAGATACGCAGTATTTT. It encodes CASSPFGGGGDTQYF. The chain has TRBV6-4 and TRBJ2-3; 9 bases are a match to TRBD2. V dropped 8 bases and J dropped 5; count of bases not matched to a gene: 11. This CDR3 comprises 15 residues. Germline loops: CDR1 MRHNA, CDR2 SNTAGT.